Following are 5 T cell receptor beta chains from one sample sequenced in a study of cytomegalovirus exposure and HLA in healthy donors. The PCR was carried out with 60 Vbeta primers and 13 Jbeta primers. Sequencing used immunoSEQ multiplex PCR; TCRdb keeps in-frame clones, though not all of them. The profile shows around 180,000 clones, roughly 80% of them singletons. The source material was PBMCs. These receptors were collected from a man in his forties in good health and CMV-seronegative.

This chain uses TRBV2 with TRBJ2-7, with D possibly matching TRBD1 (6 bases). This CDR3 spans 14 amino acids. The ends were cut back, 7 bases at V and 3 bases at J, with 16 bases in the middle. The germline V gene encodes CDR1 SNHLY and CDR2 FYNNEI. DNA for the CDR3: TGTGCCAGCAAAGAGGGGGTCTACTTCTACGAGCAGTACTTC. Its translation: CASKEGVYFYEQYF.

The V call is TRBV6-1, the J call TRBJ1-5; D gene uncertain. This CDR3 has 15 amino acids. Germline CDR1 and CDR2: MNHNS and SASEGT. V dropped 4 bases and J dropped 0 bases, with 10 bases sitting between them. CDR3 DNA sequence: TGTGCCAGCAGTGCCCCCATAGTTAGCAATCAGCCCCAGCATTTT. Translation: CASSAPIVSNQPQHF.

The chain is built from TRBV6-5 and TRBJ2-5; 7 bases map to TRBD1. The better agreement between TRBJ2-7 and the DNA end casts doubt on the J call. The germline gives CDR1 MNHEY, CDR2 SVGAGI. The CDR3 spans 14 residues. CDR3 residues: CATKQGLGSYEQYF. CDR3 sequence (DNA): TGTGCCACAAAACAGGGGTTGGGCTCCTACGAGCAGTACTTC.

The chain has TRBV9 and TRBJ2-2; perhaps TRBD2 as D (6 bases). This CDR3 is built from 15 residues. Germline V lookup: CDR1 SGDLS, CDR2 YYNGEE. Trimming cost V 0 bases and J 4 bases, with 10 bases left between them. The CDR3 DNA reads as TGTGCCAGCAGCGTAGTACTAGCCGGCACCGGGGAGCTGTTTTTT. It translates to CASSVVLAGTGELFF.

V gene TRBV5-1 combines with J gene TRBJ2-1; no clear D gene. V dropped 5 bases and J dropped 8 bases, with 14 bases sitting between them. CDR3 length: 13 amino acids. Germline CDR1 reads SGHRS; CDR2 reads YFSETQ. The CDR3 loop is CASSLTRWDEQFF. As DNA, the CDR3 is TGCGCCAGCAGTCTGACACGTTGGGATGAGCAGTTCTTC. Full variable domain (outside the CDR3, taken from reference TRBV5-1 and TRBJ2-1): KAGVTQTPRYLIKTRGQQVTLSCSPISGHRSVSWYQQTPGQGLQFLFEYFSETQRNKGNFPGRFSGRQFSNSRSEMNVSTLELGDSALYLCASSLTRWDEQFFGPGTRLTVL.